This entry concerns a single T cell receptor (beta chain). This sample stems from a study of T cell changes during pregnancy in multiple sclerosis. The data were produced by immunoSEQ multiplex PCR, yet TCRdb's version contains in-frame clones alone and is incomplete. Here the sample spans roughly 23,000 clones, approximately 86% being singletons. The ends were cut back, 6 bases at V and 0 bases at J, with 8 bases in the middle. The CDR3 contains 13 residues. From germline, CDR1 is MDHEN and CDR2 SYDVKM. The V call is TRBV28, the J call TRBJ1-1, with D unclear. The sequence came from a female donor in good health, enrolled as a control in a pregnancy study. Here the sequenced sample was CD4+ T cells from peripheral blood mononuclear cells, taken in the first trimester of pregnancy. The CDR3 region is CASSSGVNTEAFF. In DNA form, the CDR3 reads TGTGCCAGCAGCTCAGGTGTGAACACTGAAGCTTTCTTT.